The sequence of this T cell receptor (beta chain) was determined in a study of blood T cell repertoires in COVID-19. J lost 4 bases, V lost 0 bases, and 5 bases had no gene match. This CDR3 contains 17 residues. Germline loops: CDR1 SGHRS, CDR2 YFSETQ. Some clones are missing from TCRdb's copy, which holds only in-frame ones; the method was immunoSEQ multiplex PCR. The table records some 120,000 clones, roughly nine tenths of them present only once. Sequences were obtained from peripheral blood. The sequence came from a man aged 50 or older with active COVID-19. V usage is TRBV5-1 and J usage is TRBJ2-5; 14 bases agree with TRBD2. The CDR3 here is CASSLDRLAGGRETQYF. The CDR3 DNA sequence: TGCGCCAGCAGCTTGGATCGACTAGCGGGGGGGCGAGAGACCCAGTACTTC.